The text below deals with one T cell receptor (beta chain). The sample holds a few counts of this clonotype. What this receptor recognizes is not known. One base away there is no much larger clone; base qualities are not given. The sample is drawn from a study of CD8 T cells in ankylosing spondylitis (dated by TCRdb to between 2016 and 2019). With respect to the entire study: The study profiled T cell receptor beta repertoires in healthy donors and ankylosing spondylitis patients to find disease-linked TCR variants. Peripheral blood samples were taken, and synovial fluid was additionally collected from ankylosing spondylitis patients. The full study cohort was made up of 25 ankylosing spondylitis patients and approximately 100 healthy donors. Broader findings and caveats from the paper: In peripheral blood, the disease-linked clones were found at relatively low frequencies and had a CD8+ phenotype. A TCR beta motif of eight highly homologous amino acid variants appeared characteristic of blood from ankylosing spondylitis patients. Some TCR beta motif variants had previously been reported in synovial fluid and blood of reactive arthritis patients, which suggested common disease-initiation mechanisms. According to the report, matched synovial fluid samples from ankylosing spondylitis patients were significantly enriched for the disease-linked clones.

TCRdb names Illumina HiSeq 2500 as the instrument used. Quantitative 5'-RACE with molecular barcodes was the method used to prepare the TCR beta libraries. The original pipeline was this. A new computational method, built on a probabilistic model of VDJ rearrangement, was used to identify disease-linked TCR variants. TCRdb cleaned the public reads at Q25 with fastp, built clones with MiXCR and kept in-frame beta chains. All rows with the same CDR3 protein become a single entry with the most common DNA and genes. The V and J calls follow TCRdb's processing rather than the paper's. This sample gives 390,000 or so distinct CDR3 sequences in total; under 25% of them show up just once. The top ten clones comprise about 16% of the sample. The CDR3 runs 18 amino acids, cysteine and phenylalanine included. Here the CDR3 DNA is all that survives: 54 bases in frame from base 1. V has 6 bases trimmed and J has 3 bases trimmed; junction bases matching no gene number 12. According to the germline V gene, CDR1 reads SNHLY and CDR2 reads FYNNEI.

The chain employs TRBV2 and TRBJ2-1; 12 central nucleotides agree with TRBD2. Sequences were obtained from blood, either unsorted or a sorted T cell fraction (not recorded which). This TCR was sampled from a male donor with ankylosing spondylitis. This receptor has the CDR3 CASRRSPRLAGDYNEQFF. In nucleotides, the sequence is TGTGCCAGCAGGAGGTCCCCTAGACTAGCGGGGGACTACAATGAGCAGTTCTTC.